The clone carrying this TCR beta chain was observed a handful of times. A sample-barcoded 5' primer and a J-beta primer mix were used in a second PCR of about 7 to 12 cycles. TCRdb processed the 5' RACE reads anew with MiXCR; each CDR3 protein has one entry. The table lists 1.5 million to 2 million distinct CDR3 sequences, 28% of them singletons, with 7.7% in the top ten. With 6 bases clipped from V and 2 bases from J, the junction kept 10 bases outside the gene matches. Germline V gene sequence: CDR1 DFQATT, CDR2 SNEGSKA (reference sequence). This CDR3 contains 15 residues. The sample belongs to a study of blood T cells in healthy people across ages.

The specimen was blood. The V gene is TRBV20-1, the J gene TRBJ2-7, with 10 bases aligning to TRBD2. The clonotype comes from a woman aged 25-40 years in good health. The CDR3 DNA is TGCAGTGCCCGACCAGGACTAGCGGACGCCTACGAGCAGTACTTC. It is translated as CSARPGLADAYEQYF.